The present entry profiles one T cell receptor beta chain with its context. The antigen remains unidentified. This sample stems from a study of shared clonotypes between healthy human individuals. With 6 bases clipped from V and 3 bases from J, the junction kept 12 bases outside the gene matches. The CDR3 totals 16 residues. CDR1 and CDR2 (germline): SGHRS, YFSETQ. The deep-level immunoSEQ assay was used. The data were produced by immunoSEQ multiplex PCR, yet TCRdb's version contains in-frame clones alone and is incomplete. This table holds some 900,000 clones, more than 75% found once. Study-level results: Sampling covered blood only; tissue repertoires likely differ. Memory subsets generally showed lower estimated richness than naive subsets.

The sequence was obtained from a man aged 18 to 35 in good health. This sequence joins TRBV5-1 and TRBJ2-1, with 7 bases lining up with TRBD2. The sequenced sample consisted of memory CD4+ T cells sorted from blood. Subset specified: CD45RA-negative fraction. In DNA form, the CDR3 reads TGCGCCAGCAAAAAGGGCGAACTAGCGTACTACAATGAGCAGTTCTTC. Translating it yields CASKKGELAYYNEQFF. The full variable domain, with the rest looked up from reference TRBV5-1 and TRBJ2-1, is KAGVTQTPRYLIKTRGQQVTLSCSPISGHRSVSWYQQTPGQGLQFLFEYFSETQRNKGNFPGRFSGRQFSNSRSEMNVSTLELGDSALYLCASKKGELAYYNEQFFGPGTRLTVL.